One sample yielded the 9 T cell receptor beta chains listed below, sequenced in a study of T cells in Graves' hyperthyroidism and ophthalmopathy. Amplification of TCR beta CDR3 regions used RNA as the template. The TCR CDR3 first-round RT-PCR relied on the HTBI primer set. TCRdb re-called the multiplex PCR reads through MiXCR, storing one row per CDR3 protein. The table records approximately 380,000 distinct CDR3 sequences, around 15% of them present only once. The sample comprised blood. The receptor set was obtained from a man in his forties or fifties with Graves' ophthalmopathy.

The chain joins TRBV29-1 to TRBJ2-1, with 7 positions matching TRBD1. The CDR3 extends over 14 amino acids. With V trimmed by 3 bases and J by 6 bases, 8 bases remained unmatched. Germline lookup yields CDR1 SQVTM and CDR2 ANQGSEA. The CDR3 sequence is CSVELRQGFNEQFF. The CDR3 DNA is TGCAGCGTTGAGTTGAGACAGGGTTTCAATGAGCAGTTCTTC.

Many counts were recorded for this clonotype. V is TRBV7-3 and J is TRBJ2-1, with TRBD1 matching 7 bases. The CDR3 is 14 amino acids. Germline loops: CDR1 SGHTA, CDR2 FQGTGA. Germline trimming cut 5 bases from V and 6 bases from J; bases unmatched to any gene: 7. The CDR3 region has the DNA TGTGCCAGCAGCCCGCGACAGGGATCCAATGAGCAGTTCTTC. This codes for CASSPRQGSNEQFF. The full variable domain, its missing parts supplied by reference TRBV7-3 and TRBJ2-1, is GAGVSQTPSNKVTEKGKYVELRCDPISGHTALYWYRQSLGQGPEFLIYFQGTGAADDSGLPNDRFFAVRPEGSVSTLKIQRTERGDSAVYLCASSPRQGSNEQFFGPGTRLTVL.

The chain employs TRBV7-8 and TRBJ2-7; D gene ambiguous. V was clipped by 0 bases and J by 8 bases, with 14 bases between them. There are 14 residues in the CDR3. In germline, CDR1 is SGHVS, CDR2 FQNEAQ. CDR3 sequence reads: CASSLADHGIKQYF. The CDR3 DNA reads TGTGCCAGCAGCTTAGCGGACCATGGAATTAAGCAGTACTTC.

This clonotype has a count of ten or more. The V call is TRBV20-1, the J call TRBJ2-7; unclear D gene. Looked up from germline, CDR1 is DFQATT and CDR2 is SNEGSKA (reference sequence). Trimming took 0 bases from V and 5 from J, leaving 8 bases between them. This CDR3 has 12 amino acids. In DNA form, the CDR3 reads TGCAGTGCTAGAGAACGGACCAACGAGCAGTACTTC. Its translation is CSARERTNEQYF.

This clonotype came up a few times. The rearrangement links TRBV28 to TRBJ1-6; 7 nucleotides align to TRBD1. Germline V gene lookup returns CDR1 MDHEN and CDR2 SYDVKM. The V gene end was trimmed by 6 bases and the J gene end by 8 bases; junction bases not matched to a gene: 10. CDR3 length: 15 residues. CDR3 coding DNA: TGTGCCAGCAGACAGGATCGGACAGGCCATTCACCCCTCCACTTT. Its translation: CASRQDRTGHSPLHF.

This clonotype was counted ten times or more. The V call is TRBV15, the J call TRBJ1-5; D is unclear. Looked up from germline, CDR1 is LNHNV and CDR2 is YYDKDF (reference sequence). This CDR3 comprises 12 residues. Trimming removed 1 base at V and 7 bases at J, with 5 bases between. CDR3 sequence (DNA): TGTGCCACCAGCAGAGTGGAGCAGCCCCAGCATTTT. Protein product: CATSRVEQPQHF. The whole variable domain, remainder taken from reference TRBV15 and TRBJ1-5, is DAMVIQNPRYQVTQFGKPVTLSCSQTLNHNVMYWYQQKSSQAPKLLFHYYDKDFNNEADTPDNFQSRRPNTSFCFLDIRSPGLGDTAMYLCATSRVEQPQHFGDGTRLSIL.

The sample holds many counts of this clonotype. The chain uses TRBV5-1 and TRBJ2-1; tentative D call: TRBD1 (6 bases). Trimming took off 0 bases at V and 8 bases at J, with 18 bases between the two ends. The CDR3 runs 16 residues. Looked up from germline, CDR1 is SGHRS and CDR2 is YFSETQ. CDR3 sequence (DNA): TGCGCCAGCAGCTTGGGTGGCAGGGGCGTTTCCGATGAGCAGTTCTTC. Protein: CASSLGGRGVSDEQFF.

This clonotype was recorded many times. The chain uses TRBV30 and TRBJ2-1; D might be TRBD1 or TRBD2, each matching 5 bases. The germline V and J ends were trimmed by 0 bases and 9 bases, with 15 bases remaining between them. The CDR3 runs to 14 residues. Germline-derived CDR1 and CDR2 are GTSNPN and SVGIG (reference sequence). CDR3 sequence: CAWSVLWGNGEQFF. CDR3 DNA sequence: TGTGCCTGGAGTGTACTATGGGGGAATGGTGAGCAGTTCTTC.

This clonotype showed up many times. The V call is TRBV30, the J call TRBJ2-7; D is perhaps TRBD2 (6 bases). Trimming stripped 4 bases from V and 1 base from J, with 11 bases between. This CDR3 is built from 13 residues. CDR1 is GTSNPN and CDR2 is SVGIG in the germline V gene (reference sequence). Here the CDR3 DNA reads TGTGCCTGGAACCGGGACTCTTCCTACGAGCAGTACTTC. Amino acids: CAWNRDSSYEQYF.